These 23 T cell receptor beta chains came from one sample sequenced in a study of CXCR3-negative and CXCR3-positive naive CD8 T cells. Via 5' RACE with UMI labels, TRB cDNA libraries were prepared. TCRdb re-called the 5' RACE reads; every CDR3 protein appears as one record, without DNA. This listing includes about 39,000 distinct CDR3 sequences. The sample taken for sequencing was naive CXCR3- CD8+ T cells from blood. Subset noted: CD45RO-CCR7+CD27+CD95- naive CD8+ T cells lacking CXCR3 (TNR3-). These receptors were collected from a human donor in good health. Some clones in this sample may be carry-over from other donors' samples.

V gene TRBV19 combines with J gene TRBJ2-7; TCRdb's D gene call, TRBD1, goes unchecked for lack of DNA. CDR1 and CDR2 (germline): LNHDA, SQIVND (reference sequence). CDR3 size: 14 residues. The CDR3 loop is CASSSGGNLDEQYF.

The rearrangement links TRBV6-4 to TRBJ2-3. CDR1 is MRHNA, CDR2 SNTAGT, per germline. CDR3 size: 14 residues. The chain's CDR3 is CASSDSTEATTQYF.

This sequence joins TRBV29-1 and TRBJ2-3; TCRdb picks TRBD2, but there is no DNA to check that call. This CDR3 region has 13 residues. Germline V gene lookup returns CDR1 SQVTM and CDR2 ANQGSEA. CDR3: CSVLAGGPDTQYF.

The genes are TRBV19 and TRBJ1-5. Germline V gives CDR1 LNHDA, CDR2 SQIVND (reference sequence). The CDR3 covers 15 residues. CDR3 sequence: CASSISATSNQPQHF.

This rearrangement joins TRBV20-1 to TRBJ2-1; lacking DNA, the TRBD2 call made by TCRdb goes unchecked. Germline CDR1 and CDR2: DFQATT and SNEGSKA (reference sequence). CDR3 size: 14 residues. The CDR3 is CSARDGLASNEQFF.

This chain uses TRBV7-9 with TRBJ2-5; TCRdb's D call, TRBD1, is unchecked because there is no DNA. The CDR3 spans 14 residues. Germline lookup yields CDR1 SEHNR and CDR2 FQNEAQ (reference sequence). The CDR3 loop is CASSFRDSLETQYF.

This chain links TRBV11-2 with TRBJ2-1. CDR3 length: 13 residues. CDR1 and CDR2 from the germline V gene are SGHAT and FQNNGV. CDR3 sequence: CASSLVIPNEQFF.

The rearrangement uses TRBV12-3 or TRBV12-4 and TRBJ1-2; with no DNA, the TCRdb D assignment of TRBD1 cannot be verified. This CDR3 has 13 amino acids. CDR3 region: CASGEDRVGGYTF.

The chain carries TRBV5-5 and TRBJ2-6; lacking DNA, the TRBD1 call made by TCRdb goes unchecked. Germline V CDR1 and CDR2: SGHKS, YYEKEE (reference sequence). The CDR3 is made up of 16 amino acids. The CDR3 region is CASSLAQGVGANVLTF. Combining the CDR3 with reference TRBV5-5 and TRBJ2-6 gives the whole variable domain DAGVTQSPTHLIKTRGQQVTLRCSPISGHKSVSWYQQVLGQGPQFIFQYYEKEERGRGNFPDRFSARQFPNYSSELNVNALLLGDSALYLCASSLAQGVGANVLTFGAGSRLTVL.

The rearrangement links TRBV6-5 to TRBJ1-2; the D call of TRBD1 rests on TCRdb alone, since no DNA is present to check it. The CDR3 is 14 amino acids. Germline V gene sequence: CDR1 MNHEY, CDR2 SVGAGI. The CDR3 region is CASSTGPGDYGYTF.

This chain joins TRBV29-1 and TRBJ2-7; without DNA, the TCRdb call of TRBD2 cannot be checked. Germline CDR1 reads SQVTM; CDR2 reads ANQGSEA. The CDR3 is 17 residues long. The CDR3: CSIRGLAGVGLMYEQYF.

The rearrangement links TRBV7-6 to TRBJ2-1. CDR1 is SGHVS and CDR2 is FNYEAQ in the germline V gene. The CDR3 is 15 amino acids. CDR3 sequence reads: CASSGSFTDLNEQFF.

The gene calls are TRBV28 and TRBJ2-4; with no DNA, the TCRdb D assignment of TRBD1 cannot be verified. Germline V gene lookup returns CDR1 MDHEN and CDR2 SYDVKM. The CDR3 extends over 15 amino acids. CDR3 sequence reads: CASRNRGSGGNIQYF. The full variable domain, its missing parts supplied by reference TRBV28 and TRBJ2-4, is DVKVTQSSRYLVKRTGEKVFLECVQDMDHENMFWYRQDPGLGLRLIYFSYDVKMKEKGDIPEGYSVSREKKERFSLILESASTNQTSMYLCASRNRGSGGNIQYFGAGTRLSVL.

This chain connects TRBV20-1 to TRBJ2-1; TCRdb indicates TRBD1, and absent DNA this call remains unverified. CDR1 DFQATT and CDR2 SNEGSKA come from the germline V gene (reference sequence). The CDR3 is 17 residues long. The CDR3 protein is CSASPGETETGFHEQFF.

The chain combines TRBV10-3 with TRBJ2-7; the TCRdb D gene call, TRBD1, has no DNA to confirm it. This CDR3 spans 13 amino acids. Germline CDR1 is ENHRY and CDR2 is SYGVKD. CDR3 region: CAITSDISYEQYF.

CDR3 residues: CASSEMEGDTGELFF. J is TRBJ2-2 and V is TRBV6-4; no DNA is available, so the TRBD1 call from TCRdb remains unchecked. The CDR3 runs 15 residues. The germline CDR1 and CDR2 sequences are MRHNA and SNTAGT.

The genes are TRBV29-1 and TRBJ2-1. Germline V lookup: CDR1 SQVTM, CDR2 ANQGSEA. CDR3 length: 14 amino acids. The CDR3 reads CSVEGQNSYNEQFF.

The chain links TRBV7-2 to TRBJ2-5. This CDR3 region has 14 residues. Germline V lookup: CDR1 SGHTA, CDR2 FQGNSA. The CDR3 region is CASSSAEPRETQYF.

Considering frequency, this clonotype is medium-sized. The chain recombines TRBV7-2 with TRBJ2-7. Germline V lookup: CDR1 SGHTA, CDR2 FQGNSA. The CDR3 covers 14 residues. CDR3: CASSLLAGTYEQYF. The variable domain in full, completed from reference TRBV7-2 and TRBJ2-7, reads GAGVSQSPSNKVTEKGKDVELRCDPISGHTALYWYRQSLGQGLEFLIYFQGNSAPDKSGLPSDRFSAERTGGSVSTLTIQRTQQEDSAVYLCASSLLAGTYEQYFGPGTRLTVT.

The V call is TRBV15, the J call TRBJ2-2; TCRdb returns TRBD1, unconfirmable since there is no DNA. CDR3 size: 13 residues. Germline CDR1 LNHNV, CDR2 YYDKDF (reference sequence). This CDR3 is CASVLAGETELFF.

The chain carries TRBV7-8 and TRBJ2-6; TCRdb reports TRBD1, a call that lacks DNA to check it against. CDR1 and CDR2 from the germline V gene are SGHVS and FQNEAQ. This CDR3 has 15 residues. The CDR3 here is CASSLEQGVGNVLTF. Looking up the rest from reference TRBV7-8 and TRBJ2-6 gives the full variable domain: GAGVSQSPRYKVAKRGQDVALRCDPISGHVSLFWYQQALGQGPEFLTYFQNEAQLDKSGLPSDRFFAERPEGSVSTLKIQRTQQEDSAVYLCASSLEQGVGNVLTFGAGSRLTVL.

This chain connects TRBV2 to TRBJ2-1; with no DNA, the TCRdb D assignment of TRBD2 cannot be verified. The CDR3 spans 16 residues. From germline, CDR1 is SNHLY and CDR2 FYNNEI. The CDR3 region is CASSGWTSGMNNEQFF.

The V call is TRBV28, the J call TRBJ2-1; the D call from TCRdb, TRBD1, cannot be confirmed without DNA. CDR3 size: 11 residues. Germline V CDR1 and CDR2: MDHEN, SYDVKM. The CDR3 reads CASKQGNEQFF.